These 6 T cell receptor beta chains originate from one sample sequenced in a study of blood T cell repertoires in COVID-19. This table comes from immunoSEQ multiplex PCR, and its TCRdb copy is limited to in-frame clones, with some not included. This sample has about 210,000 clones, with roughly 90% found just once. The source material was peripheral blood. These receptors were collected from a man between 18 and 29 years old with active or convalescent COVID-19.

The rearrangement uses TRBV7-2 and TRBJ2-1, with TRBD2 matching 8 bases. The length of the CDR3 is 16 residues. The V segment lost 1 base and the J segment 2 bases; nucleotides outside the gene matches: 4. Germline CDR1 SGHTA, CDR2 FQGNSA. The CDR3 DNA reads as TGTGCCAGCAGCTTAGTTACCGGGAGGGCCTACAATGAGCAGTTCTTC. Amino acid sequence: CASSLVTGRAYNEQFF.

The genes are TRBV27 and TRBJ1-6; 7 bases align to TRBD1. The junction had 4 bases not matched to a gene; V was cut back by 5 bases and J by 6 bases. Germline CDR1 and CDR2: MNHEY and SMNVEV (reference sequence). CDR3 length: 14 amino acids. Here the CDR3 DNA reads TGTGCCAGCAGTCGCCGACAGGGTAATTCACCCCTCCACTTT. It is translated as CASSRRQGNSPLHF.

CDR3 sequence reads: CASSLVSERGDGTQYF. In DNA form, the CDR3 reads TGTGCCAGCAGCTTAGTTTCAGAACGCGGGGATGGGACCCAGTACTTC. This chain links TRBV7-9 with TRBJ2-5; weak D call: TRBD2 (6 bases). The CDR3 is made up of 16 amino acids. Looked up from germline, CDR1 is SEHNR and CDR2 is FQNEAQ (reference sequence). The germline V and J ends were trimmed by 1 base and 7 bases, with 19 bases remaining between them.

V gene TRBV3-1 (or the pseudogene TRBV3-2) combines with J gene TRBJ1-2; D perhaps matches TRBD1 (5 bases). The germline V and J ends were trimmed by 0 bases and 2 bases, with 10 bases remaining between them. The CDR3 covers 15 residues. The germline V gene has CDR1 LGHDT and CDR2 YNNKEL (reference sequence). CDR3 sequence reads: CASSQEPGGNYGYTF. DNA of the CDR3: TGTGCCAGCAGCCAAGAACCCGGGGGGAACTATGGCTACACCTTC.

The gene calls are TRBV2 and TRBJ2-4, with TRBD1 as a possible D gene (5 bases). Germline CDR1 reads SNHLY; CDR2 reads FYNNEI. The CDR3 spans 12 residues. The V end was cut by 6 bases, the J end by 6 bases, with 9 bases between. CDR3 coding DNA: TGTGCCAGCAGGCCAGACAGAAACATTCAGTACTTC. This sequence encodes CASRPDRNIQYF. Complete variable domain (other parts from reference TRBV2 and TRBJ2-4): EPEVTQTPSHQVTQMGQEVILRCVPISNHLYFYWYRQILGQKVEFLVSFYNNEISEKSEIFDDQFSVERPDGSNFTLKIRSTKLEDSAMYFCASRPDRNIQYFGAGTRLSVL.

A remark on this clone: The sample contains more than one DNA sequence encoding this CDR3. The genes are TRBV29-1 and TRBJ2-1; tentative D call: TRBD1 (5 bases). CDR3 length equals 12 residues. Trimming took 3 bases from V and 3 from J, leaving 6 bases between them. CDR1 and CDR2 (germline): SQVTM, ANQGSEA. CDR3 DNA sequence: TGCAGCGTTGAGGGGCGCTACAATGAGCAGTTCTTC. Protein: CSVEGRYNEQFF.